This note documents a single TCR beta chain sequence. What it recognizes is unknown. At one end the junction does not follow the germline gene, possibly because of a read error. The study extracted blood RNA from unsorted whole blood and also extracted germline DNA. The data were taken from a study of tumor-infiltrating lymphocytes in primary liver carcinoma. Across the whole study: Every sample contained roughly 3.5 to 8 million productive TCRbeta reads, and these numbers were similar from one tissue type to another. Points from the study as a whole: Comparison of CD4+ and CD8+ repertoires was precluded by bulk unsorted samples. Tumor specimens were characterized by a significantly higher top-250-clone fraction than blood (p = 0.039).

Per the germline V gene, CDR1 is SGHVS and CDR2 is FQNEAQ. This CDR3 is built from 14 residues. With 500 ng total RNA as template and a constant-region primer, TCR beta cDNA was made. Three rounds of nested multiplex PCR with slightly modified ARM-PCR produced TCR beta libraries. Amplification in the first two PCR rounds was performed using TRBV1-TRBV30 forward primers and a C-beta reverse primer for about 10 cycles each. From the multiplex PCR reads, TCRdb called clonotypes with MiXCR, one entry per CDR3 protein. The sample gives 250,000 to 350,000 distinct CDR3 sequences, 50% to 60% of which show up once; about 15% is in the top ten.

Sequenced input: peripheral blood. This clonotype originated in a woman aged 25-40 years with primary liver carcinoma and hepatitis B virus infection. The rearrangement uses TRBV7-8 and TRBJ1-5; tentatively, D is TRBD1 (5 bases). The CDR3 DNA is TGTGGCAGCAGCCCATTGACAGGCAATCAGCCCCAGCATTTT. It translates to CGSSPLTGNQPQHF.